Below, 13 T cell receptor beta chains from the same sample are listed, as sequenced in a study of cytomegalovirus exposure and HLA in healthy donors (dated by TCRdb to 2016 to 2017). The library relied on the immunoSEQ multiplex PCR assay. The immuneACCESS repertoire file appears here via TCRdb, limited to in-frame rearrangements. These files lack a portion of the clones; in checked studies, under half of the deficit traces to unresolved V genes, and the cause of the others is not known. Present in this sample are some 80,000 clones, roughly 94% of which were seen just once. The ten largest clones take up 0.69% of the sample. Sequenced: PBMCs. These receptors were taken from a woman younger than 30 in good health and CMV-seronegative.

This chain joins TRBV18 and TRBJ2-6; no clear D gene. Trimming stripped 6 bases from V and 5 bases from J, with 17 bases between. CDR3 length: 16 amino acids. CDR1 is KGHSH and CDR2 is LQKENI in the germline V gene. The CDR3 region is CASSLAAEVWANVLTF. The CDR3 DNA sequence: TGTGCCAGCTCCCTGGCGGCAGAGGTCTGGGCCAACGTCCTGACTTTC.

The rearrangement links TRBV4-1 to TRBJ1-2; maybe TRBD1 (6 bases). This CDR3 contains 16 residues. Germline loops: CDR1 MGHRA, CDR2 YSYEKL. The V end lost 2 bases, the J end lost 2 bases, and 15 bases lay between the germline ends. The chain's CDR3 is CASSQPGQGGNYGYTF. The DNA of the CDR3 is TGCGCCAGCAGCCAACCTGGACAAGGGGGAAACTATGGCTACACCTTC.

The J gene is TRBJ2-3, the V gene TRBV28; the match to TRBD2 covers 7 bases. CDR3 size: 20 residues. Unmatched junction bases numbered 19, after V lost 3 bases and J lost 1 base. Germline CDR1 reads MDHEN; CDR2 reads SYDVKM. CDR3 sequence (DNA): TGTGCCAGCAGTTTTCCAGGGAGGGCGGGTGATAGACGGCGCACAGATACGCAGTATTTT. It specifies CASSFPGRAGDRRRTDTQYF.

This chain links TRBV2 with TRBJ2-1, with D perhaps matching TRBD2 (5 bases). CDR1 SNHLY and CDR2 FYNNEI come from the germline V gene. The ends were cut back, 2 bases at V and 10 bases at J, with 9 bases in the middle. CDR3 length: 12 residues. The chain's CDR3 is CASSEPGWEQFF. The DNA of the CDR3 is TGTGCCAGCAGTGAACCGGGGTGGGAGCAGTTCTTC.

This sequence joins TRBV5-4 and TRBJ2-1; maybe TRBD2 (5 bases). The CDR3 is 13 amino acids. V dropped 4 bases and J dropped 8 bases, with 13 bases sitting between them. CDR1 and CDR2 (germline): SGHNT, YYREEE (reference sequence). The CDR3 sequence: CASSVEGIYEQFF. Written as DNA, the CDR3 is TGTGCCAGCAGCGTCGAGGGTATCTATGAGCAGTTCTTC.

This sequence joins TRBV7-9 and TRBJ2-7; possibly TRBD1 for D (7 bases). CDR3 size: 13 residues. The germline CDR1 and CDR2 sequences are SEHNR and FQNEAQ (reference sequence). Between the trimmed V and J ends, which lost 6 bases and 4 bases, there was a span of 13 bases. CDR3 nucleotide sequence: TGTGCCAGCAGGGGGCAGGGGGGTTACGAGCAGTACTTC. Translation: CASRGQGGYEQYF.

This chain connects TRBV7-7 to TRBJ2-2; 11 nucleotides match TRBD2. Losses at the gene ends were 1 base for V and 8 bases for J; bases not matched to a gene: 3. This CDR3 contains 15 residues. Looked up from germline, CDR1 is SSHAT and CDR2 is FNYEAQ (reference sequence). DNA for the CDR3: TGTGCCAGCAGCTTAGTAGCGGGAGGGCCGGGGGAGCTGTTTTTT. Translation gives CASSLVAGGPGELFF.

V and J are TRBV23-1 and TRBJ2-7; D perhaps matches TRBD2 (6 bases). TRBV23-1 is treated as an ORF (open reading frame) with a function not yet certain. The CDR3 totals 18 residues. V was trimmed by 0 bases and J by 0 bases, leaving 18 bases between them. The DNA of the CDR3 is TGCGCCAGCAGTCAATCGTTGACTTTCGGGAGAGCCTCCTACGAGCAGTACTTC. Translation: CASSQSLTFGRASYEQYF.

The chain combines TRBV9 with TRBJ2-3, with 12 positions matching TRBD2. The junction had 8 bases not matched to a gene; V was cut back by 0 bases and J by 6 bases. The CDR3 runs 17 residues. Germline CDR1 SGDLS, CDR2 YYNGEE. The CDR3 bases are TGTGCCAGCAGCGTAGCTTGGACTAGCGGGATGCAGGATACGCAGTATTTT. Translation: CASSVAWTSGMQDTQYF.

The chain couples TRBV18 to TRBJ2-7; D might be TRBD2 (6 bases). The CDR3 has 14 amino acids. CDR1 is KGHSH and CDR2 is LQKENI in the germline V gene. Trimming removed 0 bases at V and 6 bases at J, with 12 bases between. CDR3: CASSPPGLGVEQYF. CDR3 nucleotide sequence: TGTGCCAGCTCACCACCGGGACTTGGGGTCGAGCAGTACTTC.

A single count supports this clone. The J gene is TRBJ2-1, the V gene TRBV18; 8 bases are a match to TRBD1. The V segment lost 4 bases and the J segment 2 bases; nucleotides outside the gene matches: 7. This CDR3 is built from 16 residues. Germline V gene lookup returns CDR1 KGHSH and CDR2 LQKENI. The CDR3: CASSLTGGLTYNEQFF. CDR3 nucleotide sequence: TGTGCCAGCTCACTTACAGGGGGACTCACCTACAATGAGCAGTTCTTC.

Remarks on this clone: Other DNA sequences in the same sample also yield this CDR3. This chain links TRBV15 with TRBJ2-5; TRBD1 is a possible D gene (6 bases). This CDR3 has 14 amino acids. V gave up 2 bases and J gave up 0 bases, with 7 bases separating them. The germline CDR1 and CDR2 sequences are LNHNV and YYDKDF (reference sequence). In DNA, the CDR3 is TGTGCCACCAGCAGAAGGACAGACCAAGAGACCCAGTACTTC. Its translation is CATSRRTDQETQYF. The full variable domain, rest sourced from reference TRBV15 and TRBJ2-5, is DAMVIQNPRYQVTQFGKPVTLSCSQTLNHNVMYWYQQKSSQAPKLLFHYYDKDFNNEADTPDNFQSRRPNTSFCFLDIRSPGLGDTAMYLCATSRRTDQETQYFGPGTRLLVL.

The V and J genes are TRBV28 and TRBJ2-7; a possible D gene is TRBD2 (7 bases). The CDR3 consists of 14 residues. Trimming took 7 bases from V and 3 from J, leaving 16 bases between them. Germline V gene lookup returns CDR1 MDHEN and CDR2 SYDVKM. This CDR3 reads CASIGRGGIYEQYF. The CDR3 coding sequence is TGTGCCAGCATAGGGAGGGGGGGAATCTACGAGCAGTACTTC.